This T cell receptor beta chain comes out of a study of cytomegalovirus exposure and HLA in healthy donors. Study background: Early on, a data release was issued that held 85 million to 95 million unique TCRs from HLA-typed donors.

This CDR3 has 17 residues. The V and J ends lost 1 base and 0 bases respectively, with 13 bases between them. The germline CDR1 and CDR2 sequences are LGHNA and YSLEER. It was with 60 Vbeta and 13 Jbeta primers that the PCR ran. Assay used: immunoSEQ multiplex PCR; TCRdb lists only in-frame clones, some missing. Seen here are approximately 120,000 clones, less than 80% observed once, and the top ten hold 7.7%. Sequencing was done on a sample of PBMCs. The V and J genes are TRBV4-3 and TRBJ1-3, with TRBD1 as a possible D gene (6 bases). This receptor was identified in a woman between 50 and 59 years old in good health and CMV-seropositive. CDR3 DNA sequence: TGCGCCAGCAGCCAAGCCGAACAGGGCTACTCTGGAAACACCATATATTTT. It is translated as CASSQAEQGYSGNTIYF.